This T cell receptor beta chain is drawn from a study of cytomegalovirus exposure and HLA in healthy donors. Study-level information: The approximately 120 million unique TCR beta sequences, from 150 million to 200 million T cells, were found by an earlier analysis. General study results and limits: In all likelihood, a cluster of highly shared sequence variants was a sequencing artifact. Researchers counted around 160 TCR beta chains as cytomegalovirus-associated.

Germline V gene lookup returns CDR1 SGHTA and CDR2 FQGNSA. Deletions cut 4 bases from V and 3 bases from J, with 7 bases between. The CDR3 covers 12 residues. The PCR made use of 60 Vbeta and 13 Jbeta primers. Using immunoSEQ multiplex PCR, the repertoire was profiled, and TCRdb retains in-frame clones only, with some absent. The sample carries fewer than 200,000 clones, approximately 84% recorded once. As to this clone: What it binds is not known. Distinct nucleotide sequences in the sample also encode this CDR3.

This sequence was found in a man aged 30 to 45 in good health and CMV-seronegative. Input material: PBMCs. The chain has TRBV7-2 and TRBJ2-7; D not certain. Here the CDR3 reads CASSSQDYEQYF. DNA for the CDR3: TGTGCCAGCAGCTCACAAGACTACGAGCAGTACTTC.